The sample holds a few counts of the clone carrying this TCR beta chain. There were TCR beta CDR3 regions amplified from RNA transcripts. TCR CDR3 underwent first-round RT-PCR with the HTBI primer set. TCRdb recomputed calls from the multiplex PCR reads with MiXCR, one row per CDR3 protein. The table has 300,000 to 400,000 distinct CDR3 sequences, over 11% seen once. The data stem from a study of T cells in Graves' hyperthyroidism and ophthalmopathy. Germline CDR1 and CDR2: SGDLS and YYNGEE. This CDR3 comprises 15 residues. The ends were cut back, 0 bases at V and 0 bases at J, with 9 bases in the middle.

This clonotype was sampled from a woman aged 55 to 70 with Graves' hyperthyroidism. V usage is TRBV9 and J usage is TRBJ1-1, with D unclear. Sequenced input: blood. This chain's CDR3 is CASSVEGSLNTEAFF. The CDR3 bases are TGTGCCAGCAGCGTAGAGGGCAGTTTGAACACTGAAGCTTTCTTT.